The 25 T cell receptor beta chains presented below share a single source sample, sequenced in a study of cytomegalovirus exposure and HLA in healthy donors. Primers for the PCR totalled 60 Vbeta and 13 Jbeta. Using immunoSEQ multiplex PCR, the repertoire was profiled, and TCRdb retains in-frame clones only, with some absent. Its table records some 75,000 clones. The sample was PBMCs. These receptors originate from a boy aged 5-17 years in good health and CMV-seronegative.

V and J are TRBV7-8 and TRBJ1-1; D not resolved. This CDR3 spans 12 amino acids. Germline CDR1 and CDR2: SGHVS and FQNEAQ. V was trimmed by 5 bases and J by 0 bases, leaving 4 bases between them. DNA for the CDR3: TGTGCCAGCAGCATCATGAACACTGAAGCTTTCTTT. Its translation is CASSIMNTEAFF.

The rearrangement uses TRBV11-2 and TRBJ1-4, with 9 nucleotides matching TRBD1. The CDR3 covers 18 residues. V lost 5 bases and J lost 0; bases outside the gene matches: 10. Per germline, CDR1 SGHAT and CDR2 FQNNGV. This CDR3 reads CASSTWTGDPATNEKLFF. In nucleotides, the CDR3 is TGTGCCAGCAGCACCTGGACAGGGGATCCCGCAACTAATGAAAAACTGTTTTTT.

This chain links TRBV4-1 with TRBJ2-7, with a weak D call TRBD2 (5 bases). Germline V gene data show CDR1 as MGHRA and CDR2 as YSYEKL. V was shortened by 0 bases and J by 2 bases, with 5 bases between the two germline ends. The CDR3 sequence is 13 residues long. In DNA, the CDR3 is TGCGCCAGCAGCCAAGACGGGGCCTACGAGCAGTACTTC. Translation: CASSQDGAYEQYF.

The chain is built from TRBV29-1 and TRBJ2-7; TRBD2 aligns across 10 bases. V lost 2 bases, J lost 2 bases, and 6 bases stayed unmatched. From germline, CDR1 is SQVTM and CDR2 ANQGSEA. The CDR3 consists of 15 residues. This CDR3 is CSVEPDSGGTYEQYF. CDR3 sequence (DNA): TGCAGCGTTGAACCCGATAGCGGGGGGACCTACGAGCAGTACTTC.

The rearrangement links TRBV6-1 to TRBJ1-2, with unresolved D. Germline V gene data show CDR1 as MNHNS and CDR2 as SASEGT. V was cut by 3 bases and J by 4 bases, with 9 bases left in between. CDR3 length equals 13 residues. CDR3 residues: CASSEGGSYGYTF. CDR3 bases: TGTGCCAGCAGTGAGGGAGGGTCCTATGGCTACACCTTC.

The CDR3 DNA sequence: TGTGCCAGCAGCCAAGAGAACATTCCAAACTACGAGCAGTACTTC. Translation gives CASSQENIPNYEQYF. V gene TRBV14 combines with J gene TRBJ2-7; unclear D gene. The V gene's germline CDR1 is SGHDN and CDR2 FVKESK. The CDR3 extends over 15 amino acids. V was cut by 0 bases and J by 3 bases, with 12 bases left in between.

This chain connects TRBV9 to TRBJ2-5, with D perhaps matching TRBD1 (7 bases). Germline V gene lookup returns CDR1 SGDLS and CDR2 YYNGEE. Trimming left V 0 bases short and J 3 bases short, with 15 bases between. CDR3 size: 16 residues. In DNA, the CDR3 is TGTGCCAGCAGCGTAGGAGTTGGAGGGACAGAAGAGACCCAGTACTTC. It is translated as CASSVGVGGTEETQYF.

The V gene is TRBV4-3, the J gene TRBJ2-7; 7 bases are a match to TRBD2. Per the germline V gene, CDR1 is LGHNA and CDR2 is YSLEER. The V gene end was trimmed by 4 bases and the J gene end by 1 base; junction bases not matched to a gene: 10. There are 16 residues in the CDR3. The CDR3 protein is CASSLGSAGASYEQYF. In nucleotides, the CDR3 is TGCGCCAGCAGCCTCGGTAGCGCGGGAGCGTCCTACGAGCAGTACTTC.

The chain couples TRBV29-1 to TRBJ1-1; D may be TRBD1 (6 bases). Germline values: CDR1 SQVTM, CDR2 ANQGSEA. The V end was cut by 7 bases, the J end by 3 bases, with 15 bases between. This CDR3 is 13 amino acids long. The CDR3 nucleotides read TGCAGCGCCATAATACAGGGAGACACTGAAGCTTTCTTT. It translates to CSAIIQGDTEAFF.

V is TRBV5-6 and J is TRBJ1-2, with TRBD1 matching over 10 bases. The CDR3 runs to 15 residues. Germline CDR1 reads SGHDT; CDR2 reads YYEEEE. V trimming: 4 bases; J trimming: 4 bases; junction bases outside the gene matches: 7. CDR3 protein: CASSPRDRGIYGYTF. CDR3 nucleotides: TGTGCCAGCAGCCCCCGGGACAGGGGCATCTATGGCTACACCTTC.

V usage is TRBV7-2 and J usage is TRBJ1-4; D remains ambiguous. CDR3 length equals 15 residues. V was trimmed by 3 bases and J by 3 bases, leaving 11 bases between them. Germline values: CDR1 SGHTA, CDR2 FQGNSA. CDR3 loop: CASSLNGGSNEKLFF. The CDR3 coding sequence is TGTGCCAGCAGCTTGAATGGAGGATCTAATGAAAAACTGTTTTTT.

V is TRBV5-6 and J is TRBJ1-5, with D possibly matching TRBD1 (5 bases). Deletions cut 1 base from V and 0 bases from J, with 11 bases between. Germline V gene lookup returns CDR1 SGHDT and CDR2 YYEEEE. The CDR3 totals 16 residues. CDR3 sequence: CASSLYTDNSNQPQHF. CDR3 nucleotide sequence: TGTGCCAGCAGCTTGTACACGGACAATAGCAATCAGCCCCAGCATTTT.

CDR3 loop: CAWSQGQGAWVFF. CDR3 sequence (DNA): TGTGCCTGGAGTCAAGGGCAGGGGGCATGGGTGTTTTTT. This chain links TRBV30 with TRBJ1-4, with 8 bases lining up with TRBD1. Germline-derived CDR1 and CDR2 are GTSNPN and SVGIG (reference sequence). V shed 2 bases and J 15 bases; nucleotides not matched to a gene: 11. The CDR3 runs 13 residues.

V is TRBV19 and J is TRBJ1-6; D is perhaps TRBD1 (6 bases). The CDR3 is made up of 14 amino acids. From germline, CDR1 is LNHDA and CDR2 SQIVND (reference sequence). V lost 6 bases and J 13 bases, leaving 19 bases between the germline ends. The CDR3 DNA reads TGTGCCAGTAGCCTGGACAGTATAATGGCGCCCCTCCACTTT. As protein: CASSLDSIMAPLHF.

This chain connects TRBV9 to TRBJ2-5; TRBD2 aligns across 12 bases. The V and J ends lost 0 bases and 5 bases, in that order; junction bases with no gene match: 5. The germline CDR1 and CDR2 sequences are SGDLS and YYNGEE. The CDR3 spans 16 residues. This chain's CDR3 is CASSVGASGGVETQYF. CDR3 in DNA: TGTGCCAGCAGCGTAGGGGCTAGCGGGGGGGTGGAGACCCAGTACTTC.

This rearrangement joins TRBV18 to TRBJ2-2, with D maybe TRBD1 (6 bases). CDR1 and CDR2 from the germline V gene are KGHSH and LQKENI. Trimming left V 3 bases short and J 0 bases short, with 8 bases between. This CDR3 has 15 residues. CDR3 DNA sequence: TGTGCCAGCTCACCCGGGACACCGAACACCGGGGAGCTGTTTTTT. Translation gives CASSPGTPNTGELFF.

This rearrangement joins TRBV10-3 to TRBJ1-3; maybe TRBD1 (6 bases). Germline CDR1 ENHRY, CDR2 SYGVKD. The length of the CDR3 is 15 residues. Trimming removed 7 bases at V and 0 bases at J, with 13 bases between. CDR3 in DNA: TGTGCCATCACCGGACAGCCCGCCTCTGGAAACACCATATATTTT. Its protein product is CAITGQPASGNTIYF.

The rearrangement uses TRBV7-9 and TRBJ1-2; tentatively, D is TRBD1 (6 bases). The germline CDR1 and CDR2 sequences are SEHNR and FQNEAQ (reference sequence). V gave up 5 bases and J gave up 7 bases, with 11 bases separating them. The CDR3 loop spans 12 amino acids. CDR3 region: CASSRTGFGYTF. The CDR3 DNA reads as TGTGCCAGCAGCCGAACAGGGTTTGGCTACACCTTC.

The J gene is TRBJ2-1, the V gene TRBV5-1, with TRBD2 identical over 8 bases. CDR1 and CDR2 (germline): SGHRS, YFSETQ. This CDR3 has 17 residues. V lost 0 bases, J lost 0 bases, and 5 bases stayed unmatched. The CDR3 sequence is CASSLAWAGGSYNEQFF. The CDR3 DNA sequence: TGCGCCAGCAGCTTGGCGTGGGCGGGGGGCTCCTACAATGAGCAGTTCTTC. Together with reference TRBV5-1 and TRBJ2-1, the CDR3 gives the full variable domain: KAGVTQTPRYLIKTRGQQVTLSCSPISGHRSVSWYQQTPGQGLQFLFEYFSETQRNKGNFPGRFSGRQFSNSRSEMNVSTLELGDSALYLCASSLAWAGGSYNEQFFGPGTRLTVL.

DNA for the CDR3: TGTGCCTGGAGTGTATCGGGGGTAACTTTCTTT. This gives the protein CAWSVSGVTFF. V gene TRBV30 combines with J gene TRBJ1-1, with TRBD1 as a possible D gene (5 bases). V was cut by 0 bases and J by 12 bases, with 11 bases left in between. The germline gives CDR1 GTSNPN, CDR2 SVGIG (reference sequence). The CDR3 spans 11 residues.

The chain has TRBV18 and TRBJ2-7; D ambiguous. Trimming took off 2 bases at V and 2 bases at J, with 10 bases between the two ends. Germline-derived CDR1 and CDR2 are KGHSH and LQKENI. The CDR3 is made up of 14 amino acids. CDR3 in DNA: TGTGCCAGCTCACCAGTGGAGAGCGCCTACGAGCAGTACTTC. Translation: CASSPVESAYEQYF.

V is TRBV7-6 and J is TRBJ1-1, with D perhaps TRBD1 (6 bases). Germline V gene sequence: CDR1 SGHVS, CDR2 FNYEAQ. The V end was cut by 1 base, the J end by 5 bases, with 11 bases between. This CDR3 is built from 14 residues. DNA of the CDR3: TGTGCCAGCAGCTTAGGAACAGGGCGGACTGAAGCTTTCTTT. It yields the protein CASSLGTGRTEAFF. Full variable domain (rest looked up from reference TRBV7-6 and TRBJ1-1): GAGVSQSPRYKVTKRGQDVALRCDPISGHVSLYWYRQALGQGPEFLTYFNYEAQQDKSGLPNDRFSAERPEGSISTLTIQRTEQRDSAMYRCASSLGTGRTEAFFGQGTRLTVV.

The CDR3 region has the DNA TGTGCCACCAGCAGAGTAAAGGGGGCGGGCTATGGCTACACCTTC. It yields the protein CATSRVKGAGYGYTF. The V gene is TRBV15, the J gene TRBJ1-2; 7 bases fit TRBD1. This CDR3 contains 15 residues. After removal of 1 base from V and 4 bases from J, the junction contained 6 bases not matched to a gene. Germline lookup yields CDR1 LNHNV and CDR2 YYDKDF (reference sequence).

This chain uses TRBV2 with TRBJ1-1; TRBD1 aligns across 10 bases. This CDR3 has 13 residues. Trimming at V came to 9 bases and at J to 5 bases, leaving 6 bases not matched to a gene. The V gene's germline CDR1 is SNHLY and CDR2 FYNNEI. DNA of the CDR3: TGTGCCAGTAGGGACAGGGGAAGGACTGAAGCTTTCTTT. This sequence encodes CASRDRGRTEAFF.

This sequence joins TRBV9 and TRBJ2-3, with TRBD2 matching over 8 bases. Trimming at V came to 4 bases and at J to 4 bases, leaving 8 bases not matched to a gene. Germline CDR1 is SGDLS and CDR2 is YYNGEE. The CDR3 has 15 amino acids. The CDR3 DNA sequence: TGTGCCAGCAGCCCCGGCCTAGCGGGTTCAGATACGCAGTATTTT. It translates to CASSPGLAGSDTQYF.